Presented here are 2 T cell receptor beta chains from one specimen sequenced in a study of T cell repertoires in cytomegalovirus infection. One entry per CDR3 protein results from TCRdb running MiXCR on the reads. The data show 250,000 to 300,000 distinct CDR3 sequences, with around 8.7% seen just once and about 15% held by the top ten. Sequencing was performed on PBMCs. Receptors originate from a human donor in good health (CMV status not recorded). Some clones in this sample may be carry-over from other donors' samples.

The chain couples TRBV6-4 to TRBJ2-3, with TRBD2 matching 11 bases. The ends lost 6 bases at V and 5 bases at J; junction bases unmatched: 7. This CDR3 has 15 amino acids. CDR1 MRHNA and CDR2 SNTAGT come from the germline V gene. This CDR3 is CASSQRLAGKDTQYF. The CDR3 region has the DNA TGTGCCAGCAGCCAGAGACTAGCGGGGAAAGATACGCAGTATTTT.

This clonotype was seen more than once but under ten times. The rearrangement uses TRBV20-1 and TRBJ2-5, with TRBD2 matching over 7 bases. The CDR3 extends over 16 amino acids. V trimming: 5 bases; J trimming: 6 bases; junction bases outside the gene matches: 18. The germline gives CDR1 DFQATT, CDR2 SNEGSKA (reference sequence). The DNA of the CDR3 is TGCAGTGCTTCAACCGGGGCTAGCGGACTCCGGAAGACCCAGTACTTC. It codes for CSASTGASGLRKTQYF.